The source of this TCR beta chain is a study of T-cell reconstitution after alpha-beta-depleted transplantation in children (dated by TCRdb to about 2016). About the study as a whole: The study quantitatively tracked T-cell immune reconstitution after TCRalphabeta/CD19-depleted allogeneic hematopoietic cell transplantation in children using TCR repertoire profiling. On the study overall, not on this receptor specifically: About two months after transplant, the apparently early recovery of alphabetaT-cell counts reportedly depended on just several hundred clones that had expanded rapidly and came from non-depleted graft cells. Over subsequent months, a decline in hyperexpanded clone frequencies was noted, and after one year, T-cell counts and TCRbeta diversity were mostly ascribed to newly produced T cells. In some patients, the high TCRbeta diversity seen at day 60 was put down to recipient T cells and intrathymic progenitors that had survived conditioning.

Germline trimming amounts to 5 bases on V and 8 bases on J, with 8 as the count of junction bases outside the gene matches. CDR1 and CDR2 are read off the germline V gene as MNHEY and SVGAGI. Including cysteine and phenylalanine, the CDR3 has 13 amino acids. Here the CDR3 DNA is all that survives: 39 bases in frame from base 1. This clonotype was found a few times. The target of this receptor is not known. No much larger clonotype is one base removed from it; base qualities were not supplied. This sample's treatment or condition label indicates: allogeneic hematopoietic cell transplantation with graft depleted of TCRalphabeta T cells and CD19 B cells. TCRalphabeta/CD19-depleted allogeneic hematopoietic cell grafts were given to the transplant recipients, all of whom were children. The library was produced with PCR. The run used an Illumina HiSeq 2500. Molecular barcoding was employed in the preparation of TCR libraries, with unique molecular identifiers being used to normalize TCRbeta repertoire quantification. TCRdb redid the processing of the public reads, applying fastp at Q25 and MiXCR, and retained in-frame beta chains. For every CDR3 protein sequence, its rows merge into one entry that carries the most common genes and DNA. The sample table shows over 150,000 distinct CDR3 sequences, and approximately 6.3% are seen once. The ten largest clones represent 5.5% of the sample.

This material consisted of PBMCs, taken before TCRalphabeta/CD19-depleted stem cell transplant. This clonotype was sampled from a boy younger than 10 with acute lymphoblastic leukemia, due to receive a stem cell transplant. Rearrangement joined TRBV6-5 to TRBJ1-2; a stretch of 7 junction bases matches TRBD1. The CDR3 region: CASSHRQGLGYTF. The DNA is TGTGCCAGCAGTCACCGACAGGGATTGGGCTACACCTTC.